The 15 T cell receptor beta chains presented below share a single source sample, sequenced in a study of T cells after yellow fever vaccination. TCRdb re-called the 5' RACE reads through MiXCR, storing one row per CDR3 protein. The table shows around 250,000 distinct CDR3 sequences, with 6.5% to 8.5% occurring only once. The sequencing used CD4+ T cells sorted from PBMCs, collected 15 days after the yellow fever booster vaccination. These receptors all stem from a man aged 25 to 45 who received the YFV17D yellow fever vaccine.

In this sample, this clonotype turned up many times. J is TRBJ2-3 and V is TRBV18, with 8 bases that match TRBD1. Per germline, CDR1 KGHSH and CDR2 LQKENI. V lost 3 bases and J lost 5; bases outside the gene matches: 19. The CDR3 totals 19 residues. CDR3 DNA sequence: TGTGCCAGCTCACCCTTTCTCTTAATTCGGGGACAGGAGCGAGATACGCAGTATTTT. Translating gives CASSPFLLIRGQERDTQYF.

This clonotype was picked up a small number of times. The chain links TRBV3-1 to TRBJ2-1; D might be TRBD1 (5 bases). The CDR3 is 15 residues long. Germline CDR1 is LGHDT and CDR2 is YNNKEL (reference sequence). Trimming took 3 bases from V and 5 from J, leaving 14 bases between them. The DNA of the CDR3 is TGTGCCAGCAGCCATACCATGGACATCAACAATGAGCAGTTCTTC. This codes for CASSHTMDINNEQFF.

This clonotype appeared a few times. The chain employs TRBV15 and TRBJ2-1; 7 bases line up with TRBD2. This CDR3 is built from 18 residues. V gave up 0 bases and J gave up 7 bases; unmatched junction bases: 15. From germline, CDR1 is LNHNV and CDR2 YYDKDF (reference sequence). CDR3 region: CATSRETTGGRPVNEQFF. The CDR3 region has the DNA TGTGCCACCAGCAGAGAGACCACTGGCGGGAGACCCGTGAATGAGCAGTTCTTC.

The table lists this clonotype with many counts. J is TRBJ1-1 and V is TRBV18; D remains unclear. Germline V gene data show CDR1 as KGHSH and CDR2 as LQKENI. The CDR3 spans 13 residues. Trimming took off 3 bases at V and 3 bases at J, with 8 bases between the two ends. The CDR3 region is CASSPFGDTEAFF. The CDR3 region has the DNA TGTGCCAGCTCACCTTTCGGAGACACTGAAGCTTTCTTT.

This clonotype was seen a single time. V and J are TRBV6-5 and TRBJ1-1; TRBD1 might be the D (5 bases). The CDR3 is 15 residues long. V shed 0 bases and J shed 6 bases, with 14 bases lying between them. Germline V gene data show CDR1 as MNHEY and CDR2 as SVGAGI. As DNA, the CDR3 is TGTGCCAGCAGTTACTCTATGGGGGGGGGATCTGAAGCTTTCTTT. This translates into CASSYSMGGGSEAFF.

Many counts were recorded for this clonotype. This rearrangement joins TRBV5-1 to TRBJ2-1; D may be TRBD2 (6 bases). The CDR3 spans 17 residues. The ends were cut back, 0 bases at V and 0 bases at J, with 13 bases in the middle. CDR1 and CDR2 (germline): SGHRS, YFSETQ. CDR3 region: CASSLGASAASYNEQFF. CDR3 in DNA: TGCGCCAGCAGCTTGGGTGCTAGCGCTGCCTCCTACAATGAGCAGTTCTTC.

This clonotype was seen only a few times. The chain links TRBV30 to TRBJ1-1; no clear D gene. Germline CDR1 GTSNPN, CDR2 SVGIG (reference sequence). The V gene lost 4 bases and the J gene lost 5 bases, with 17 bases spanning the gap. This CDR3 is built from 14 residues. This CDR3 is CAWIRTEGRTEAFF. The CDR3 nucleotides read TGTGCCTGGATCAGAACAGAGGGAAGAACTGAAGCTTTCTTT.

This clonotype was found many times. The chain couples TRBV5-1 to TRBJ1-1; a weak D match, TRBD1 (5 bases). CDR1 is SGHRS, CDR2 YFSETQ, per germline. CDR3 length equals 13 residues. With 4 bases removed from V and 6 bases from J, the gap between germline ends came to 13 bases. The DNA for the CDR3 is TGCGCCAGCAGCAGGGGTTTATTCGCTGAAGCTTTCTTT. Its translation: CASSRGLFAEAFF.

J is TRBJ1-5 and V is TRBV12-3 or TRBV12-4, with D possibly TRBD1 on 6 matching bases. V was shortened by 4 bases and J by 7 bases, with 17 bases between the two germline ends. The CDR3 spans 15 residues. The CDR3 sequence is CASSSGSGGLQPQHF. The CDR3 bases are TGTGCCAGCAGTTCGGGTTCCGGGGGCCTACAGCCCCAGCATTTT.

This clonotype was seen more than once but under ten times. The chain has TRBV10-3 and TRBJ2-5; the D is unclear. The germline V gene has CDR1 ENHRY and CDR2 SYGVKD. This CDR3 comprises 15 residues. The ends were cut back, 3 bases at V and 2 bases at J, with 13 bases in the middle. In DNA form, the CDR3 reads TGTGCCATCAGTGATCTACATATGGGGCAAGAGACCCAGTACTTC. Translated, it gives CAISDLHMGQETQYF.

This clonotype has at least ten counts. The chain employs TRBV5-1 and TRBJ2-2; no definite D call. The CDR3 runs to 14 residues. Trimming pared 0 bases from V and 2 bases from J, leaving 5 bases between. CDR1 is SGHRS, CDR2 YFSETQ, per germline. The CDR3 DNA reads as TGCGCCAGCAGCTTGGGCAGCAACACCGGGGAGCTGTTTTTT. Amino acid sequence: CASSLGSNTGELFF.

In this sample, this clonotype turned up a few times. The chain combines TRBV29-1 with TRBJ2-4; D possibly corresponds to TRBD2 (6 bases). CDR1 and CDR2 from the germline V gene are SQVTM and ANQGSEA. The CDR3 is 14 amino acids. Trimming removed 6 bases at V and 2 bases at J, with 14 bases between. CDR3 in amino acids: CSVPTRWSKNIQYF. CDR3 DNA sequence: TGCAGCGTCCCGACTAGGTGGTCCAAAAACATTCAGTACTTC.

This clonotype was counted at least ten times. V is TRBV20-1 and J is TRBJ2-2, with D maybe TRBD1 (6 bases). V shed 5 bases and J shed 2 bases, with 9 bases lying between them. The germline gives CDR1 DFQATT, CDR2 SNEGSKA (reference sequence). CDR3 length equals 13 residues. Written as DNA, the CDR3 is TGCAGTGCTCCGGGACAAAACACCGGGGAGCTGTTTTTT. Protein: CSAPGQNTGELFF.

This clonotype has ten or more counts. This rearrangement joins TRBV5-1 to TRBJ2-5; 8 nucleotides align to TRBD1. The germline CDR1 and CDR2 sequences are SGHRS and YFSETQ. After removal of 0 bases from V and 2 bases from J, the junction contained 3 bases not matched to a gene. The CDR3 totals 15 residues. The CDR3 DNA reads TGCGCCAGCAGCTTGGCCGGGACAGGACAAGAGACCCAGTACTTC. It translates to CASSLAGTGQETQYF.

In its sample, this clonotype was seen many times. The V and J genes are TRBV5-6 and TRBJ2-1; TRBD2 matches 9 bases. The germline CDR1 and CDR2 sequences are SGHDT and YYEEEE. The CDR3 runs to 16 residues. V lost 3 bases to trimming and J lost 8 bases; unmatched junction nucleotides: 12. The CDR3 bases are TGTGCCAGCAGCTATTACGCGAAGCGGGAGGTCTATGAGCAGTTCTTC. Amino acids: CASSYYAKREVYEQFF.